Sequencing of this T cell receptor (beta chain) was carried out in a study of somatic mutations in cytotoxic T cells in rheumatoid arthritis (dated by TCRdb to about 2017). Notes on the research overall: Right after diagnosis and prior to the start of any treatment, roughly 33 ml EDTA of peripheral blood was drawn from patients. Sorted V beta1+ cells also underwent TCRB sequencing, and some V beta antibody-stained T-cell populations were flow-sorted at nearly 100% purity on a FACSAria II or Sony SH800. The study asked whether expanded CD8+ T-cell clones in newly diagnosed, untreated rheumatoid arthritis carry somatic mutations, and used TCRB deep sequencing to characterize clonality. For 65 rheumatoid arthritis patients and 20 healthy controls, TCRB deep sequencing was carried out. Patients and controls did not essentially differ in median age, which was nearly identical between the groups. The investigation overall reported the following: The finding that TRBV07 was slightly underrepresented in patients was left unadjusted for multiple comparisons. In about an eighth of the roughly 65 patients the largest CD8+ clone exceeded 20% of CD8+ cells, and several identical CD8+ TCRB sequences were shared between blood and synovial fluid. CD8+ T-cell clonality in rheumatoid arthritis patients was not significantly different from that in age-matched healthy controls. It was unknown which antigens the expanded CD8+ clones targeted, and their absence from virus-specific databases did not exclude viral specificity. In patients, CD8+ clonality rose with age (Spearman r ~ 0.49), which was not the case in healthy controls.

The immunoSEQ assay was applied to genomic DNA for TCRB CDR3 sequencing. The source study handled its data this way. Only a few patient CD8+ clones larger than 1% matched published virus-specific TCRB sequences when compared against them. Only productive TCRB rearrangements were included in the analyses. Clonality was calculated as a Shannon entropy-based productive clonality index, and a clone was defined by a unique TCRB CDR3 sequence. Repertoire overlap for a pair of samples was computed from each clone's template counts relative to total templates per sample. Flow cytometry-measured V-gene usage correlated with V-gene usage from TCRB sequencing, with a Spearman r of roughly 0.61. As stored in TCRdb, this immuneACCESS dataset retains in-frame rearrangements with V and J assigned. A fraction of the clones does not appear; measured against another copy, unresolved V genes explain less than half of the discrepancy, and the remainder lacks a known reason. Clonal size and the V and J genes are those of that table, whereas D and trimming came from the DNA. A total of about 10,000 clones appear in this sample, 85% of them only once. 6.5% to 8% of the sample is taken by the ten largest.

The CDR3 spans 15 residues, from the cysteine through the phenylalanine. Only the CDR3 DNA stays, 45 bases, in frame from base 1. CDR1 and CDR2, per the germline V gene (reference sequence), are MNHEY and SMNVEV. V is pared back by 6 bases and J by 5 bases, with 18 bases lying between the germline termini. As regards this clone: No antigen is known for it. No base quality values were provided; no much bigger clone lies one nucleotide off.

CD4+ and CD8+ cells were isolated by positive magnetic bead selection on an AutoMACS, and purity was checked by flow cytometry. After a first flow cytometry screen using a TCR V beta antibody panel, clonal expansions were characterized through TCRB deep sequencing of sorted CD8+ fractions. Peripheral blood mononuclear cells were isolated by Ficoll-Paque PLUS density gradient separation. Nucleospin Tissue or Tissue XS kits were used to extract DNA from CD4-enriched, CD8-enriched or PBMC samples, and a Qubit 2.0 fluorometer was used for quantification. The receptor comes from an adult with rheumatoid arthritis. Sequenced: CD8+ T cells sorted from blood. Rearrangement joined TRBV27 to TRBJ2-3, and possibly TRBD2, on 5 matching bases. The DNA reads TGTGCCAGCAGAACCACCCTGGGCGGACTAGATACGCAGTATTTT. This gives the protein CASRTTLGGLDTQYF.